This entry is about one T cell receptor (beta chain). The antigen remains unidentified. At one boundary the junction diverges from the germline segment, which might be a read error. This sample is drawn from a study of T cells after yellow fever vaccination. Study-wide results and caveats: Boosting was followed by the reappearance of most primary-vaccination clones (approximately 95% CD4, 85% to 90% CD8). The study found a weaker secondary response that peaked faster, day 5 versus 15. Overlap between CD4 and CD8 compartments was detected for a small share of clonotypes.

Germline V gives CDR1 SGHKS, CDR2 YYEKEE (reference sequence). This CDR3 is built from 14 residues. Universal primer sites and UMIs were introduced during 5'RACE template-switching synthesis of TCR cDNA. TCRdb recomputed calls from the 5' RACE reads with MiXCR, one row per CDR3 protein. This table holds about 160,000 distinct CDR3 sequences, about 7% found once. V usage is TRBV5-5 and J usage is TRBJ1-4, with D possibly matching TRBD1 (5 bases). This specimen consisted of CD4+ T cells sorted from PBMCs, obtained 4 to 5 days after the first yellow fever vaccination. The receptor was derived from a man between 18 and 35 years old who received the YFV17D yellow fever vaccine. CDR3 in amino acids: CAISSGTLGEKLFF. The DNA of the CDR3 is TGTGCCATCAGCTCCGGGACCCTAGGGGAAAAACTGTTTTTT.